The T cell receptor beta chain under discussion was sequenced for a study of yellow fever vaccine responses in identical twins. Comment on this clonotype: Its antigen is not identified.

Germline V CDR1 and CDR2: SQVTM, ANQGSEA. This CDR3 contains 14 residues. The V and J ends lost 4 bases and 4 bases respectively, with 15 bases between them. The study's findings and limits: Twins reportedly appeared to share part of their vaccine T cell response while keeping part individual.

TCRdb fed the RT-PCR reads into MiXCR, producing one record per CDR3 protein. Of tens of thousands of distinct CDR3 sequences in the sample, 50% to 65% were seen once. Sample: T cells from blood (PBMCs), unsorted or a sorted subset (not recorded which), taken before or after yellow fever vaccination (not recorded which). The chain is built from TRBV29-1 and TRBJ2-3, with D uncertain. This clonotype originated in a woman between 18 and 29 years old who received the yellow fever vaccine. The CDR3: CSVGPSTKSDTQYF. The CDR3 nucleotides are TGCAGCGTTGGCCCCTCTACAAAATCAGATACGCAGTATTTT.